These 24 T cell receptor beta chains came from one sample sequenced in a study of T cells after yellow fever vaccination. Using its own MiXCR run on the 5' RACE reads, TCRdb lists one record per CDR3 protein. The table has a few hundred thousand distinct CDR3 sequences, over 8% seen once. The sequencing used PBMCs, collected on the day of the first yellow fever vaccination. All receptors come from a man younger than 30 who received the YFV17D yellow fever vaccine.

The CDR3 nucleotides read TGTGCCAGCATGGGGGGACCCAGATATGGCTACACCTTC. It codes for CASMGGPRYGYTF. The chain uses TRBV4-2 and TRBJ1-2; D is possibly TRBD1 (5 bases). CDR3 length equals 13 residues. V was cut by 7 bases and J by 5 bases, with 14 bases left in between. Looked up from germline, CDR1 is LGHNA and CDR2 is YNFKEQ.

With respect to this clonotype: A single base separates this from a much larger clone, so it may be a read error. CDR3 coding DNA: TGTGCCAGCAGCTTGCAGGGGTGGTCCACTGAAGCTCTCTTT. Residues: CASSLQGWSTEALF. The V and J genes are TRBV5-5 and TRBJ1-1; D is possibly TRBD1 (6 bases). Germline CDR1 and CDR2: SGHKS and YYEKEE (reference sequence). The CDR3 has 14 residues.

This clonotype was seen a handful of times. The V gene is TRBV5-1, the J gene TRBJ1-1, with 9 bases identical to TRBD1. Losses at the gene ends were 1 base for V and 5 bases for J; bases not matched to a gene: 3. The length of the CDR3 is 14 residues. Germline assignment: CDR1 SGHRS and CDR2 YFSETQ. CDR3 nucleotides: TGCGCCAGCAGCTTGATGACAGGGGGAACTGAAGCTTTCTTT. Translation: CASSLMTGGTEAFF.

The chain recombines TRBV19 with TRBJ2-7, with 8 bases that match TRBD2. CDR3 size: 14 residues. With 1 base clipped from V and 3 bases from J, the junction kept 2 bases outside the gene matches. Germline V gene sequence: CDR1 LNHDA, CDR2 SQIVND (reference sequence). The CDR3 sequence: CASSIASGYYEQYV. For the CDR3, the DNA is TGTGCCAGTAGTATAGCTAGCGGGTACTACGAGCAGTACGTC.

In its sample, this clonotype was seen a few times. The chain couples TRBV20-1 to TRBJ2-3; D remains ambiguous. Germline lookup yields CDR1 DFQATT and CDR2 SNEGSKA (reference sequence). V was pared by 3 bases and J by 2 bases, with 6 bases between. CDR3 size: 12 residues. The CDR3 region is CSASRTTDTQYF. In nucleotides, the CDR3 is TGCAGTGCTAGCCGGACCACAGATACGCAGTATTTT.

The chain employs TRBV13 and TRBJ2-5; 8 bases match TRBD1. CDR1 is PRHDT and CDR2 is FYEKMQ in the germline V gene (reference sequence). The CDR3 contains 16 residues. J lost 5 bases, V lost 5 bases, and 13 bases had no gene match. Here the CDR3 DNA reads TGTGCCAGCAGCCCGAGCCAGGGGGCTAAAAAGGAGACCCAGTACTTC. The encoded protein is CASSPSQGAKKETQYF.

This clonotype was counted a few times. The chain recombines TRBV10-3 with TRBJ2-7; TRBD1 might be the D (7 bases). In germline, CDR1 is ENHRY, CDR2 SYGVKD. Trimming left V 4 bases short and J 7 bases short, with 14 bases between. The CDR3 has 13 amino acids. Written as DNA, the CDR3 is TGTGCCATCAGTGGCAGGGGGGAAGGGGAGCAGTACGTC. This codes for CAISGRGEGEQYV.

In its sample, this clonotype was seen many times. The J gene is TRBJ2-5, the V gene TRBV12-3 or TRBV12-4; D not resolved. The CDR3 totals 17 residues. The V end was cut by 5 bases, the J end by 0 bases, with 19 bases between. The CDR3: CASSPFSGRQYQETQYF. The CDR3 region has the DNA TGTGCCAGCAGTCCCTTCTCAGGACGGCAGTACCAAGAGACCCAGTACTTC.

In its sample, this clonotype was seen many times. This sequence joins TRBV7-2 and TRBJ2-3; 12 nucleotides match TRBD2. CDR3 length equals 16 residues. V lost 4 bases and J lost 2; bases outside the gene matches: 4. Germline V gene sequence: CDR1 SGHTA, CDR2 FQGNSA. The DNA of the CDR3 is TGTGCCAGCAGCTCTAGCGGGGGGGCCCTCACAGATACGCAGTATTTT. This gives the protein CASSSSGGALTDTQYF.

V is TRBV4-2 and J is TRBJ2-3; possibly TRBD1 or TRBD2 for D (5 bases each). Germline V gene data show CDR1 as LGHNA and CDR2 as YNFKEQ. V was shortened by 2 bases and J by 2 bases, with 11 bases between the two germline ends. This CDR3 contains 15 residues. The CDR3 loop is CASSQFTGLTDTQYF. DNA of the CDR3: TGTGCCAGCAGCCAATTTACGGGGCTCACAGATACGCAGTATTTT.

V usage is TRBV7-2 and J usage is TRBJ2-5; D call uncertain. CDR1 and CDR2 (germline): SGHTA, FQGNSA. Trimming stripped 5 bases from V and 4 bases from J, with 8 bases between. CDR3 size: 12 residues. CDR3 sequence (DNA): TGTGCCAGCAGCGTGAGAACAGAGACCCAGTACTTC. Its translation: CASSVRTETQYF.

This chain joins TRBV6-2 or TRBV6-3 and TRBJ1-4; TRBD1 matches 8 bases. In germline, CDR1 is MNHEY, CDR2 SVGEGT. CDR3 size: 21 residues. Trimming at V came to 0 bases and at J to 0 bases, leaving 15 bases not matched to a gene. In DNA form, the CDR3 reads TGTGCCAGCAGTTACTCGTCGATAACGGACAGGGATGTAACAACTAATGAAAAACTGTTTTTT. As protein: CASSYSSITDRDVTTNEKLFF.

This clonotype was observed a few times. This chain connects TRBV5-1 to TRBJ1-1; D uncertain. The V gene's germline CDR1 is SGHRS and CDR2 YFSETQ. V gave up 3 bases and J gave up 0 bases, with 6 bases separating them. This CDR3 is built from 13 residues. The CDR3 coding sequence is TGCGCCAGCAGCTCCGCGATGAACACTGAAGCTTTCTTT. It codes for CASSSAMNTEAFF.

This clonotype was seen many times. V and J are TRBV15 and TRBJ1-1; no definite D call. V was trimmed by 8 bases and J by 1 base, leaving 11 bases between them. CDR1 and CDR2 from the germline V gene are LNHNV and YYDKDF (reference sequence). This CDR3 is built from 13 residues. The CDR3 loop is CATAGPRNTEAFF. As DNA, the CDR3 is TGTGCCACCGCCGGACCTAGGAACACTGAAGCTTTCTTT.

The rearrangement uses TRBV15 and TRBJ2-1, with D possibly being TRBD1 (6 bases). CDR1 is LNHNV and CDR2 is YYDKDF in the germline V gene (reference sequence). The CDR3 is 17 amino acids. V gave up 5 bases and J gave up 3 bases, with 20 bases separating them. The CDR3 is CATSGRKRDTYYNEQFF. The CDR3 DNA sequence: TGTGCCACCAGCGGACGGAAAAGGGACACTTACTACAATGAGCAGTTCTTC.

This clonotype was seen more than once but under ten times. One junction end does not reproduce the germline sequence, and a read error may be involved. In DNA, the CDR3 is TGCAGTGCTAGAGATAGGATCTCTGGGGCCAAAGTCCTGACTTTC. It encodes CSARDRISGAKVLTF. This chain uses TRBV20-1 with TRBJ2-6; D perhaps matches TRBD1 (5 bases). Per the germline V gene, CDR1 is DFQATT and CDR2 is SNEGSKA (reference sequence). The CDR3 covers 15 residues.

The chain employs TRBV5-1 and TRBJ2-3, with 14 bases matching TRBD2. V was clipped by 7 bases and J by 0 bases; unmatched bases: 1. This CDR3 spans 15 amino acids. In germline, CDR1 is SGHRS, CDR2 YFSETQ. The CDR3 reads CASGTSGGSTDTQYF. In DNA, the CDR3 is TGCGCCAGCGGGACTAGCGGGGGTAGCACAGATACGCAGTATTTT.

In this sample, this clonotype turned up a few times. The rearrangement uses TRBV5-1 and TRBJ2-1, with D hard to call. Trimming cost V 0 bases and J 8 bases, with 6 bases left between them. The CDR3 is 12 amino acids. The germline gives CDR1 SGHRS, CDR2 YFSETQ. The CDR3 DNA reads as TGCGCCAGCAGCTTGGATCTCTATGAGCAGTTCTTC. It is translated as CASSLDLYEQFF. Full variable domain (missing parts from reference TRBV5-1 and TRBJ2-1): KAGVTQTPRYLIKTRGQQVTLSCSPISGHRSVSWYQQTPGQGLQFLFEYFSETQRNKGNFPGRFSGRQFSNSRSEMNVSTLELGDSALYLCASSLDLYEQFFGPGTRLTVL.

This clonotype has only a few counts. The CDR3 loop reads CASSLIPRTSGVPGELFF. The CDR3, as DNA: TGTGCCAGCAGCTTAATTCCCCGGACTAGCGGGGTCCCCGGGGAGCTGTTTTTT. The chain uses TRBV5-4 and TRBJ2-2, with 12 bases lining up with TRBD2. The CDR3 extends over 18 amino acids. Per the germline V gene, CDR1 is SGHNT and CDR2 is YYREEE (reference sequence). The junction had 11 bases not matched to a gene; V was cut back by 2 bases and J by 6 bases. The variable domain in full, completed from reference TRBV5-4 and TRBJ2-2, reads ETGVTQSPTHLIKTRGQQVTLRCSSQSGHNTVSWYQQALGQGPQFIFQYYREEENGRGNFPPRFSGLQFPNYSSELNVNALELDDSALYLCASSLIPRTSGVPGELFFGEGSRLTVL.

The gene calls are TRBV7-2 and TRBJ2-3; D not resolved. The V end was cut by 4 bases, the J end by 7 bases, with 15 bases between. Germline V gene sequence: CDR1 SGHTA, CDR2 FQGNSA. The length of the CDR3 is 14 residues. CDR3 DNA sequence: TGTGCCAGCAGCTCAGTACCGAGTTCAAATACGCAGTATTTT. Protein sequence: CASSSVPSSNTQYF.

V is TRBV11-2 and J is TRBJ2-5; 11 bases line up with TRBD2. V lost 5 bases, J lost 0 bases, and 11 bases stayed unmatched. Germline values: CDR1 SGHAT, CDR2 FQNNGV. The CDR3 has 18 amino acids. For the CDR3, the DNA is TGTGCCAGCAGCGCCCGACTAGCGGGGCAACAGTACCAAGAGACCCAGTACTTC. Its translation: CASSARLAGQQYQETQYF.

This clonotype was counted at least ten times. The chain is built from TRBV4-3 and TRBJ2-5; D tentatively reads TRBD1 or TRBD2 (5 bases each). V shed 1 base and J shed 2 bases, with 14 bases lying between them. This CDR3 is built from 16 residues. The germline V gene has CDR1 LGHNA and CDR2 YSLEER. The CDR3 DNA is TGCGCCAGCAGCCAAGGGGTAGGCAGGGAGCAAGAGACCCAGTACTTC. Its protein product is CASSQGVGREQETQYF.

Only a few counts were recorded for this clonotype. The chain couples TRBV28 to TRBJ1-1; TRBD1 might be the D (6 bases). The CDR3 loop spans 15 amino acids. Looked up from germline, CDR1 is MDHEN and CDR2 is SYDVKM. The V end was cut by 1 base, the J end by 4 bases, with 13 bases between. In nucleotides, the CDR3 is TGTGCCAGCAGTTTATCAGGGGCGCAAAGCACTGAAGCTTTCTTT. This gives the protein CASSLSGAQSTEAFF.

This clonotype was counted only a few times. The gene calls are TRBV14 and TRBJ2-3, with D perhaps TRBD2 (7 bases). V lost 3 bases, J lost 0 bases, and 16 bases lay in between. This CDR3 has 17 amino acids. Germline CDR1 SGHDN, CDR2 FVKESK. The CDR3 sequence is CASSHRGAGRSTDTQYF. CDR3 DNA sequence: TGTGCCAGCAGCCACCGGGGGGCGGGGAGGAGCACAGATACGCAGTATTTT.